Sequencing of this T cell receptor beta chain was carried out in a study of cytomegalovirus exposure and HLA in healthy donors. Study as a whole: Of all 400 or so donors who were genotyped, 81% belonged to the Caucasian-associated ancestry cluster.

The junction had 10 bases not matched to a gene; V was cut back by 5 bases and J by 7 bases. Germline V gives CDR1 LNHDA, CDR2 SQIVND (reference sequence). This CDR3 contains 16 residues. It was with 60 Vbeta and 13 Jbeta primers that the PCR ran. The assay was immunoSEQ multiplex PCR, and TCRdb's table has in-frame clones only and misses some. Altogether 150,000 to 200,000 clones are present, around two thirds being singletons, with the ten largest covering roughly 10%. Points on this clone: The antigen remains unidentified.

General study findings and limits: Researchers had no immune exposure information except CMV serostatus available. TCR beta chain V- and J-gene trimming was linked, in a later analysis, to a missense variant in DCLRE1C.

The sequence was collected from a man aged 30 to 45 in good health and CMV-seropositive. The sequenced sample consisted of PBMCs. V is TRBV19 and J is TRBJ2-1, with TRBD2 matching 11 bases. The CDR3 sequence: CASSRSLAGGWNEQFF. In nucleotides, the CDR3 is TGTGCCAGTAGTCGAAGTTTAGCGGGAGGGTGGAATGAGCAGTTCTTC.